The subject of this entry is one TCR beta chain. Measured with immunoSEQ multiplex PCR; TCRdb has only the in-frame clones, and not every one. The sample has 42,000 or so clones; 90% are singletons. V shed 3 bases, J shed 4 bases, and the junction held 9 bases outside the gene matches. This CDR3 has 17 residues. CDR1 is SGHTA, CDR2 FQGTGA, per germline. The entry originates in a study of T cell changes during pregnancy in multiple sclerosis. Source: CD8+ T cells from peripheral blood mononuclear cells, taken in the first trimester of pregnancy. The clonotype originates from a female donor with multiple sclerosis, enrolled in a pregnancy study. V usage is TRBV7-3 and J usage is TRBJ2-1, with 10 bases aligning to TRBD2. CDR3 residues: CASSFGSGGAFYNEQFF. DNA for the CDR3: TGTGCCAGCAGCTTTGGAAGCGGGGGGGCTTTTTACAATGAGCAGTTCTTC.